A selection of T cell receptor beta chains follows, all from one sample in a study of blood T cell repertoires in COVID-19. Repertoires were generated with immunoSEQ multiplex PCR, while TCRdb's copy carries only in-frame clones and drops some. The sample lists around 370,000 clones, more than 75% occurring once. Material: peripheral blood. These receptors were collected from a woman between 45 and 65 years old with COVID-19, enrolled during active disease. CDR3s include the opening cysteine and the closing phenylalanine or tryptophan. D genes are given only for firm matches.

v_call d_call cdr3_aa
TRBV10-1 NA CASSETGFQETQYF
TRBV21-1 NA CASSKLRTVDSPLHF
TRBV7-9 NA CASSLVQGPYEQYF
TRBV29-1 NA CSVQIGRAPNYGYTF
TRBV19 NA CASRNRGSLNQPQHF
TRBV29-1 TRBD2 CSAGERGPPYEQYF
TRBV19 TRBD1 CASSITGAYEQYF
TRBV3-1/TRBV3-2 TRBD1 CASSHTQTGVDTEAFF
TRBV19 NA CASSTRWGYTF
TRBV6-1 NA CASSGRGRSGANVLTF
TRBV6-6 NA CASSYELTSPTDTQYF
TRBV27 NA CASSTLDRIYNEQFF
TRBV18 NA CASSRYRATQETQYF